A single sample is the source of the 9 T cell receptor beta chains below, sequenced in a study of control samples from healthy donors and cancer patients (dated by TCRdb to about 2020). Receptor libraries were prepared by the immunoSEQ multiplex PCR assay. TCRdb took this table from immuneACCESS and kept in-frame rearrangements with V and J called. Such tables lack part of the clones; where checked against another copy, unresolved V genes explain under half of the gap, and the rest is unexplained. The sample data list around 84,000 clones, and around 91% of these were observed just once. In total, the top ten clones hold approximately 14% of the sample. What was sequenced was blood. The source is a man aged 25 to 40 in good health.

The chain has TRBV7-8 and TRBJ2-7, with 8 nucleotides matching TRBD2. Trimming at V came to 3 bases and at J to 2 bases, leaving 6 bases not matched to a gene. CDR3 size: 15 residues. Germline lookup yields CDR1 SGHVS and CDR2 FQNEAQ. Written as DNA, the CDR3 is TGTGCCAGCAGCTTCACTAGCGGCTCCACCTACGAGCAGTACTTC. It translates to CASSFTSGSTYEQYF.

The chain uses TRBV6-5 and TRBJ1-6, with D perhaps TRBD1 (6 bases). The V end was cut by 7 bases, the J end by 9 bases, with 19 bases between. CDR3 size: 15 residues. Germline CDR1 reads MNHEY; CDR2 reads SVGAGI. CDR3 nucleotides: TGTGCCAGCATCCCCCTTGACAGGCTTGGTTCACCCCTCCACTTT. Translated: CASIPLDRLGSPLHF.

The CDR3 nucleotides read TGTGCCAGCAGCCCCCGGACAGGGGGCGCGGAAAACATTCAGTACTTC. Translation: CASSPRTGGAENIQYF. The V gene is TRBV9, the J gene TRBJ2-4, with 11 bases aligning to TRBD1. Germline lookup yields CDR1 SGDLS and CDR2 YYNGEE. Losses at the gene ends were 4 bases for V and 5 bases for J; bases not matched to a gene: 8. The CDR3 sequence is 16 residues long.

This chain links TRBV7-9 with TRBJ2-5; D gene unclear. Trimming left V 5 bases short and J 4 bases short, with 17 bases between. This CDR3 spans 15 amino acids. CDR1 is SEHNR, CDR2 FQNEAQ, per germline (reference sequence). The CDR3 region is CASSPGDKGRETQYF. CDR3 nucleotides: TGTGCCAGCAGCCCTGGCGATAAAGGAAGAGAGACCCAGTACTTC. Using reference TRBV7-9 and TRBJ2-5 for the parts outside the CDR3, the full variable domain is DTGVSQNPRHKITKRGQNVTFRCDPISEHNRLYWYRQTLGQGPEFLTYFQNEAQLEKSRLLSDRFSAERPKGSFSTLEIQRTEQGDSAMYLCASSPGDKGRETQYFGPGTRLLVL.

J is TRBJ1-5 and V is TRBV7-2; D may be TRBD1 (5 bases). Germline CDR1 reads SGHTA; CDR2 reads FQGNSA. CDR3 size: 16 residues. Deletions cut 4 bases from V and 1 base from J, with 14 bases between. The CDR3 spells CASSWSSGRSNQPQHF. The CDR3 nucleotides read TGTGCCAGCAGCTGGTCATCAGGGAGGAGCAATCAGCCCCAGCATTTT. The whole variable domain, remainder taken from reference TRBV7-2 and TRBJ1-5, is GAGVSQSPSNKVTEKGKDVELRCDPISGHTALYWYRQSLGQGLEFLIYFQGNSAPDKSGLPSDRFSAERTGGSVSTLTIQRTQQEDSAVYLCASSWSSGRSNQPQHFGDGTRLSIL.

The chain carries TRBV28 and TRBJ2-2, with 7 bases that match TRBD2. Germline loops: CDR1 MDHEN, CDR2 SYDVKM. V gave up 7 bases and J gave up 0 bases; unmatched junction bases: 8. The CDR3 covers 16 residues. CDR3 DNA: TGTGCCAGCACAAGGACCGGGACTACGAACACCGGGGAGCTGTTTTTT. Its translation is CASTRTGTTNTGELFF.

The chain joins TRBV10-3 to TRBJ2-2, with 9 bases that match TRBD1. This CDR3 contains 17 residues. J lost 8 bases, V lost 7 bases, and 17 bases had no gene match. In germline, CDR1 is ENHRY, CDR2 SYGVKD. The CDR3 bases are TGTGCCATCACCGAGGGACAGGGCGGTCTCGACCCGGGGGAGCTGTTTTTT. Its protein is CAITEGQGGLDPGELFF.

The rearrangement joins TRBV6-2 or TRBV6-3 to TRBJ2-5, with 8 bases fitting TRBD1. This CDR3 is built from 14 residues. Germline assignment: CDR1 MNHEY and CDR2 SVGEGT. V lost 2 bases to trimming and J lost 3 bases; unmatched junction nucleotides: 2. The CDR3 DNA is TGTGCCAGCAGTTACCCAGGGGGCAAAGAGACCCAGTACTTC. This codes for CASSYPGGKETQYF.

This sequence joins TRBV19 and TRBJ2-7; 7 nucleotides agree with TRBD2. Germline lookup yields CDR1 LNHDA and CDR2 SQIVND (reference sequence). Trimming removed 1 base from V and 2 bases from J; junction bases left unmatched: 2. The CDR3 has 14 residues. The CDR3 DNA reads as TGTGCCAGTAGTATAGTGGGGGGGGCCTACGAGCAGTACTTC. Translation gives CASSIVGGAYEQYF. Drawing the rest from reference TRBV19 and TRBJ2-7, the complete variable domain is DGGITQSPKYLFRKEGQNVTLSCEQNLNHDAMYWYRQDPGQGLRLIYYSQIVNDFQKGDIAEGYSVSREKKESFPLTVTSAQKNPTAFYLCASSIVGGAYEQYFGPGTRLTVT.